The TCR beta chain described here comes from a study of cytomegalovirus exposure and HLA in healthy donors. Study-level information: Most donors, just over 80% of around 400 genotyped, fell in the Caucasian-associated ancestry cluster.

V lost 0 bases, J lost 8 bases, and 8 bases lay in between. The CDR3 extends over 12 amino acids. Per the germline V gene, CDR1 is GTSNPN and CDR2 is SVGIG (reference sequence). Details on this clone: The antigen is unknown.

Whole-study results and caveats: For cytomegalovirus status, the classifier reportedly gave diagnoses with high specificity and sensitivity. It is likely that the observed cluster of highly shared sequence variants was a sequencing artifact.

The PCR was carried out with 60 Vbeta primers and 13 Jbeta primers. Here immunoSEQ multiplex PCR was the method, and the copy in TCRdb shows in-frame clones only, minus some. The sample totals about 40,000 clones. This receptor was identified in a woman in her twenties or thirties in good health and CMV-seronegative. This chain links TRBV30 with TRBJ1-5; D gene unclear. The sequenced sample consisted of PBMCs. The CDR3 DNA reads as TGTGCCTGGAGTGTCCAACGAGAGCCCCAGCATTTT. This encodes CAWSVQREPQHF.